This T cell receptor beta chain was found in a study of shared clonotypes between healthy human individuals (dated by TCRdb to the early 2020s). Regarding the complete study: The cohort comprised a couple of women and a few men aged 18 to 49 years. For each donor, CD4 naive and CD4 memory were each given three plates, CD8 naive was given two plates, and CD8 memory was given one plate. The study deeply sequenced blood TCR repertoires of five healthy adults to estimate repertoire size and the extent of clonotype sharing between individuals. Different laboratories and diverse techniques were used to prepare libraries and sequence TCR repertoires, to increase sequencing depth and limit assay-specific biases. Leukapheresis yielded between about 0.85 and 9.5 billion PBMCs per donor. Paper-wide results and their limitations: Pairwise subsampling led to the expectation that sequencing depth would affect the degree of clonotype sharing among donors. Compared with non-shared clonotypes, clonotypes shared by all four sorted-subset donors had higher generation probabilities. Because the study included a small number of donors, the genetic and exposure-history diversity represented was limited. Rarefaction of sorted-subset datasets indicated incomplete sequencing despite the large sequencing depth. Sampling was restricted to blood, and TCR repertoires in tissues likely differ from the TCR repertoires found in blood. Sharing across a few donors was observed for around 5% of naive CD4, over 3% of naive CD8, over 2% of memory CD4, and around 0.44% of memory CD8 clonotypes. Larger estimated clonotype richness was generally found for naive subsets than for memory subsets.

Using the deep immunoSEQ assay, TCR CDR3 regions were amplified from genomic DNA by multiplex PCR. For each cell subset, the extracted genomic DNA was distributed evenly across all wells of several immunoSEQ 96-well plates, and each plate served as one replicate. For sorted subsets, roughly 190 ng of genomic DNA, equivalent to 25,000 to 35,000 T cell genomes, went into each replicate PCR. Purified libraries were measured with a Qubit 3.0 fluorometer, size-checked on a Bioanalyzer 2100, and measured again with the KAPA Library Quantification kit. Every immunoSEQ 96-well plate was sequenced on a dedicated single-read 150-cycle Illumina NextSeq 550 flow cell. The study's own analysis went as follows. Because the immunoSEQ output held only junctional sequences and lacked quality scores, the filtering could not match the filtering applied to full-length reads. Sequences were annotated with PyIR, a Python wrapper for IgBLAST v1.9, using IMGT germline references to assign V/J genes and CDR3. Reads with weak V/J assignments (E-value above 1e-6), missing CDR3, stop codons, out-of-frame junctions, or ambiguous translated residues were removed. A V3J clonotype was defined by an identical inferred V gene, J gene, and CDR3 amino acid sequence. The percentage overlap between two repertoires was calculated by dividing the number of shared unique clonotypes by the size of the smaller repertoire. Three approaches were used to assess repertoire richness: RTK rarefaction, the Chao1 estimator, and Recon v2.1 estimates of unobserved clonotypes. OLGA was used to compute generation probabilities for all TCRbeta clonotypes that the gDNA method yielded from a few donors. Entries here come from immuneACCESS through TCRdb and include only in-frame sequences with V and J called. Some clones fail to appear in such tables; in the studies checked, an unresolved V gene covers under half of the shortfall, and the cause of the remainder is unknown. V and J calls plus clone size are reproduced from that table; the DNA served to infer D and trimming. In this sample the table shows under 2,000,000 clones, over 85% of which occur a single time. The top ten clonotypes cover less than 1.5% of the sample.

For the CD8 naive samples, CD45RO-negative cells were positively selected for CCR7, yielding a CD45RA+CCR7+ population from which TemRA cells were excluded. Donors were healthy HIV-negative adults with no recently reported acute infections or vaccinations. All donors were Caucasian adults living in Nashville, Tennessee, USA. Blood was obtained by leukapheresis, after which PBMCs were separated by Ficoll-Histopaque density gradient centrifugation and cryopreserved in liquid nitrogen vapor phase. Analytical flow cytometry was used to check the purity and quantity of every magnetically sorted T cell population. Each sorted fraction had its genomic DNA isolated and then quantified by UV absorbance on a Nanodrop 2000c. V is pruned by 0 bases and J by 4 bases, leaving 1 base of the junction without a gene match. CDR1 MNHNY and CDR2 SVGAGI were looked up in the germline V gene (reference sequence). The CDR3 holds 15 amino acids from the cysteine to the phenylalanine. The CDR3 DNA has 45 bases and is translated from base 1.

In the case of this clone: Its antigen is currently not known. No much larger clonotype is one base removed from it; base qualities were not supplied. This same CDR3 is encoded by further DNA sequences in the sample.

The sequenced sample was naive CD8+ T cells sorted from blood. In the paper's terms, the cell subset or site label means: CD45RA+CCR7+. This chain is built from TRBV6-6 and TRBJ2-1; TRBD1 matches 9 bases in the middle. This sequence originates from a man aged 18 to 30 in good health. The nucleotide sequence reads as follows: TGTGCCAGCAGTTACTCGGGGACAGGGTACAATGAGCAGTTCTTC. This translates into CASSYSGTGYNEQFF.